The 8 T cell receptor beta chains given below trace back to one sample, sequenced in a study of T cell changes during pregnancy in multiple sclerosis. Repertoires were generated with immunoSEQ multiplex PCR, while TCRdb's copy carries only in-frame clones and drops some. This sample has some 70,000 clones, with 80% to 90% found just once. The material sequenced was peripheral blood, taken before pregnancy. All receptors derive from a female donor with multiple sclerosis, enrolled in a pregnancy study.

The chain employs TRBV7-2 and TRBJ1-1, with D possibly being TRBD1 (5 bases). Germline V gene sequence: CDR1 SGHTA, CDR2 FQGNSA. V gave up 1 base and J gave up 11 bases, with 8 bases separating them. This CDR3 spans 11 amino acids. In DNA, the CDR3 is TGTGCCAGCAGCTTAGGCGGACACGCTTTCTTT. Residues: CASSLGGHAFF.

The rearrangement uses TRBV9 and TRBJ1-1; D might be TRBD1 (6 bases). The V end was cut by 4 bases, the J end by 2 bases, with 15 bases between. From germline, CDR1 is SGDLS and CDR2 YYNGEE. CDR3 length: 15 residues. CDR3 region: CASSPRSRGNTEAFF. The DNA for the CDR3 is TGTGCCAGCAGCCCCCGTTCCAGGGGAAACACTGAAGCTTTCTTT. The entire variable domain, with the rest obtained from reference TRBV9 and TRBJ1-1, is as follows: DSGVTQTPKHLITATGQRVTLRCSPRSGDLSVYWYQQSLDQGLQFLIQYYNGEERAKGNILERFSAQQFPDLHSELNLSSLELGDSALYFCASSPRSRGNTEAFFGQGTRLTVV.

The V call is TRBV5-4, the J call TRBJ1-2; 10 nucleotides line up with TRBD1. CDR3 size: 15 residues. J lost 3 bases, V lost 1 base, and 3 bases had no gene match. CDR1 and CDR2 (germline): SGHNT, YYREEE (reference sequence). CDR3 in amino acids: CASSLMTGGDYGYTF. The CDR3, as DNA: TGTGCCAGCAGCTTGATGACAGGGGGCGACTATGGCTACACCTTC.

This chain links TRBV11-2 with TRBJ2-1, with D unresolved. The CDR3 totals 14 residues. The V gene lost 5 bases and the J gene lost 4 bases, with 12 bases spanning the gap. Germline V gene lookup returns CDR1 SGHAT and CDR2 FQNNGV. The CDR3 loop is CASSPVILYNEQFF. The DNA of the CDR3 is TGTGCCAGCAGCCCCGTAATTTTGTACAATGAGCAGTTCTTC.

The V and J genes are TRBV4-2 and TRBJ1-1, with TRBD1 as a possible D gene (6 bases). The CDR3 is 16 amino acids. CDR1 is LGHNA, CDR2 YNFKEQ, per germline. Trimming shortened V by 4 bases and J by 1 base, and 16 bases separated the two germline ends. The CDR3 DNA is TGTGCCAGCAGCCCCTTGAAGGACAGAACGAACACTGAAGCTTTCTTT. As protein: CASSPLKDRTNTEAFF.

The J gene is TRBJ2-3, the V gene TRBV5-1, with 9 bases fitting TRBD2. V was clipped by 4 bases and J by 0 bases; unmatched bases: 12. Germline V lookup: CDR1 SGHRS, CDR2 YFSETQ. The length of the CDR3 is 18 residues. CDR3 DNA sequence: TGCGCCAGCAGCGCGGCGGGGGGGACATCAAAAAGCACAGATACGCAGTATTTT. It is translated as CASSAAGGTSKSTDTQYF.

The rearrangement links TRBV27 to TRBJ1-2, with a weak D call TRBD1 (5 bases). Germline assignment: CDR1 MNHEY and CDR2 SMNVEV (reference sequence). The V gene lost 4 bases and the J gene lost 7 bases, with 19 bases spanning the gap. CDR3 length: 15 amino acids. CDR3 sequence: CASSSIPQGGTGYTF. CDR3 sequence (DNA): TGTGCCAGCAGTTCGATTCCCCAGGGAGGGACTGGCTACACCTTC.

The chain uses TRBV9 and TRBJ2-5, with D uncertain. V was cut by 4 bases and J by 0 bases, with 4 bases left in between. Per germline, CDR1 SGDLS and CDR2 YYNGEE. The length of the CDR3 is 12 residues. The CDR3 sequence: CASSPYQETQYF. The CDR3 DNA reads TGTGCCAGCAGCCCGTACCAAGAGACCCAGTACTTC.